This note documents a single T cell receptor beta chain sequence. Its antigen is not known. Time point reported: cycle 4 day 1 (C4D1), after 6 weeks of nivolumab. Every patient had relapsed following autologous stem cell transplantation, and cohorts differed in brentuximab vedotin exposure. This entry comes from a study of PD-1 blockade in classical Hodgkin lymphoma. Notes on the study in general: Complete responders started with a diversity level that resembled newly diagnosed patients at baseline.

TCRdb's table, derived via immunoSEQ multiplex PCR, lists solely in-frame clones and lacks some. This sample has about 90,000 clones, with 90% found just once. V lost 5 bases and J lost 3, with 13 bases in between. Germline values: CDR1 SEHNR, CDR2 FQNEAQ (reference sequence). The CDR3 contains 14 residues. The sequence was obtained from a human donor with classical Hodgkin lymphoma. This chain links TRBV7-9 with TRBJ2-5; unclear D gene. The source material was peripheral blood mononuclear cells (PBMCs), sampled before the fourth cycle of nivolumab. In nucleotides, the CDR3 is TGTGCCAGCAGCACAGATTGGACGGAAGAGACCCAGTACTTC. Its translation is CASSTDWTEETQYF.